Listed here is a single T cell receptor beta chain. Antigen unknown. This sample stems from a study of OX40 agonist ivuxolimab in advanced cancers. In the study overall: Hepatocellular carcinoma, melanoma, renal cell or head and neck cancer occurred in dose-escalation patients. Study-wide findings and caveats: Antigen targets of the expanded peripheral T cells went undetermined. Both blood CD4+ and CD8+ T cells showed clonal growth by week 6 at 0.1 to 3.0 mg/kg.

The germline gives CDR1 SGHTA, CDR2 FQGTGA. The germline V and J ends were trimmed by 5 bases and 7 bases, with 11 bases remaining between them. There are 13 residues in the CDR3. Only in-frame clones appear in the TCRdb table, and some are missing; sequencing was by immunoSEQ multiplex PCR. The sample has approximately 64,000 clones, roughly 89% seen once. This specimen consisted of CD4+ or CD8+ T cells sorted from blood, obtained in a trial of the OX40 agonist ivuxolimab. The genes are TRBV7-3 and TRBJ2-2; D gene unclear. This clonotype was obtained from an adult with an advanced solid tumor such as melanoma, head and neck, liver or kidney cancer. CDR3 bases: TGTGCCAGCAGCCCCGACTCCCTCGGGGAGCTGTTTTTT. Protein: CASSPDSLGELFF.